This T cell receptor beta chain was retrieved from a study of blood T cell repertoires in COVID-19. Study context: Sites across the United States, Italy and Spain contributed samples from acute and convalescent COVID-19. The analysed material was cDNA or gDNA that came from T cells, B-cell-depleted T cells, or PBMCs.

As originally analysed: Reference gene primers were amplified, and this amplification served to estimate nucleated cell counts. Produced via immunoSEQ multiplex PCR; TCRdb's table is partial and in-frame only. V, J and clone size are taken as reported in that table, and D and trimming were inferred from the DNA itself. The sample contains hundreds of thousands of clones, roughly 88% of which appear only once. The CDR3 spans 13 residues. The V end was cut by 1 base, the J end by 6 bases, with 7 bases between. Germline assignment: CDR1 SEHNR and CDR2 FQNEAQ (reference sequence). Source material: peripheral blood. This chain uses TRBV7-9 with TRBJ1-5; D gene ambiguous. The origin of this receptor is a woman in her twenties or thirties with active or convalescent COVID-19. CDR3 in amino acids: CASSLVAGQPQHF. CDR3 DNA sequence: TGTGCCAGCAGCTTAGTGGCGGGTCAGCCCCAGCATTTT.